These 5 T cell receptor beta chains originate from one sample sequenced in a study of T-cell memory formation after mild COVID-19. MiXCR was run by TCRdb on the 5' RACE reads, yielding one entry per CDR3 protein. This table has approximately 300,000 distinct CDR3 sequences, roughly a fifth appearing once. Specimen: PBMCs or a T cell subset sorted from them (not recorded which). These receptor sequences come from a man younger than 35 who had mild COVID-19 (a few samples of this study predate the infection). Cell type and time point are not known.

The table lists this clonotype with a few counts. This chain connects TRBV5-6 to TRBJ2-4, with D perhaps matching TRBD2 (6 bases). The ends were cut back, 2 bases at V and 8 bases at J, with 14 bases in the middle. The CDR3 is 14 residues long. Germline V gene sequence: CDR1 SGHDT, CDR2 YYEEEE. The DNA for the CDR3 is TGTGCCAGCAGCTTTACGGGGGTTTTAGACATTCAGTACTTC. This sequence encodes CASSFTGVLDIQYF.

This clonotype was seen a few times. The V gene is TRBV11-2, the J gene TRBJ2-1, with 9 bases lining up with TRBD1. The CDR3 totals 17 residues. The V segment lost 7 bases and the J segment 1 base; nucleotides outside the gene matches: 11. Germline V lookup: CDR1 SGHAT, CDR2 FQNNGV. The CDR3 loop is CASTTGQGLSSYNEQFF. The CDR3, as DNA: TGTGCCAGCACCACCGGACAGGGGCTATCTTCCTACAATGAGCAGTTCTTC.

This clonotype has only a few counts. V gene TRBV28 combines with J gene TRBJ2-3; 12 nucleotides agree with TRBD1. Germline V CDR1 and CDR2: MDHEN, SYDVKM. CDR3 length: 16 residues. The V segment lost 4 bases and the J segment 1 base; nucleotides outside the gene matches: 3. The CDR3 region is CASSSGQGAGTDTQYF. CDR3 in DNA: TGTGCCAGCAGTTCGGGACAGGGGGCTGGCACAGATACGCAGTATTTT.

This clonotype was recorded a few times. J is TRBJ2-5 and V is TRBV7-7; a possible D gene is TRBD1 (5 bases). CDR1 is SSHAT, CDR2 FNYEAQ, per germline (reference sequence). The CDR3 loop spans 13 amino acids. Deletions cut 5 bases from V and 6 bases from J, with 13 bases between. The CDR3, as DNA: TGTGCCAGCAGCCCCACAGGTGTGAAGACCCAGTACTTC. Translation gives CASSPTGVKTQYF. The whole variable domain, filled in from reference TRBV7-7 and TRBJ2-5, reads GAGVSQSPRYKVTKRGQDVTLRCDPISSHATLYWYQQALGQGPEFLTYFNYEAQPDKSGLPSDRFSAERPEGSISTLTIQRTEQRDSAMYRCASSPTGVKTQYFGPGTRLLVL.

V usage is TRBV3-1 and J usage is TRBJ2-5; D possibly corresponds to TRBD1 (6 bases). V gave up 3 bases and J gave up 5 bases, with 10 bases separating them. The CDR3 length is 13 residues. The germline V gene encodes CDR1 LGHDT and CDR2 YNNKEL (reference sequence). The CDR3 protein is CASSHPQGETQYF. Written as DNA, the CDR3 is TGTGCCAGCAGCCATCCCCAGGGGGAGACCCAGTACTTC.